The clone carrying this T cell receptor (beta chain) was seen more than once but under ten times. This entry comes from a study of blood T cell repertoires in COVID-19. Study as a whole: PBMCs, B-cell-depleted T cells, or T cells were the source of the cDNA or gDNA that made up the material.

Germline lookup yields CDR1 SNHLY and CDR2 FYNNEI. V lost 3 bases and J 4 bases, leaving 18 bases between the germline ends. The CDR3 consists of 16 residues. Methods used by the authors: Counts of nucleated cells, estimated from reference gene primer amplification, were obtained. The data were produced by immunoSEQ multiplex PCR, yet TCRdb's version contains in-frame clones alone and is incomplete. V and J calls and clone size are those listed in that table; D and trimming were worked out from the DNA. The repertoire consists of under 250,000 clones, with about 79% occurring once and the leading ten covering approximately 10%.

What was sequenced was peripheral blood. The chain employs TRBV2 and TRBJ2-5, with a possible D match to TRBD1 (5 bases). The TCR was taken from a man aged 45-60 years with active or convalescent COVID-19. CDR3 residues: CASSDETDPSGETQYF. CDR3 sequence (DNA): TGTGCCAGCAGTGACGAGACAGACCCTTCGGGAGAGACCCAGTACTTC.